This is a list of T cell receptor beta chains from one sample in a study of identical twins. A single record per CDR3 protein comes from TCRdb applying MiXCR to the 5' RACE reads. The table lists 1.5 million to 2 million distinct CDR3 sequences, less than 35% of them singletons, with approximately 0.29% in the top ten. The sample was cord blood. These receptors were obtained from a newborn girl in good health. CDR3s include the opening cysteine and the closing phenylalanine or tryptophan. D genes are given only for firm matches. Not every row has a clone size; where given, it reads once, few, many or a size class.

>.|few|16|TRBJ2-3|TRBV6-1
TGTGCCAGCAGTGAATACGTAGAGGGCAGCACAGATACGCAGTATTTT
CASSEYVEGSTDTQYF
>TRBD1|.|15|TRBJ2-7|TRBV28
TGTGCCAGCAGTATGAGGACAGGGATTGGTTACGAGCAGTACTTC
CASSMRTGIGYEQYF
>TRBD1|few|12|TRBJ1-2|TRBV29-1
TGCAGCGGTACTCAACAGGGGAATGGCTACACCTTC
CSGTQQGNGYTF
>.|many|13|TRBJ2-5|TRBV10-3
TGTGCCATCAGTGGACGGATTCAAGAGACCCAGTACTTC
CAISGRIQETQYF
>.|few|15|TRBJ2-7|TRBV10-3
TGTGCCATCAGTGATTGGGGATACTCCTACAATGAGCAGTACTTC
CAISDWGYSYNEQYF
>TRBD1|few|13|TRBJ1-6|TRBV28
TGTGCCAGCAGACGGACAGGGGCTACGCCCCTCCACTTT
CASRRTGATPLHF
>TRBD2|.|16|TRBJ2-7|TRBV7-9
TGTGCCAGCAGCTTAGCGCGACTAGCGGATACCTACGAGCAGTACTTC
CASSLARLADTYEQYF
>TRBD2|many|13|TRBJ2-5|TRBV6-1
TGTGCCAGCAGTACTAGCGGTCAAGAGACCCAGTACTTC
CASSTSGQETQYF
>TRBD1|few|14|TRBJ2-3|TRBV9
TGTGCCAGCAGCGTGGGGGGACAGGCAGATACGCAGTATTTT
CASSVGGQADTQYF
>TRBD2|many|13|TRBJ2-1|TRBV28
TGTGCCAGCAAGGCTAGCGGGAGCTATGAGCAGTTCTTC
CASKASGSYEQFF
>.|few|17|TRBJ1-1|TRBV20-1
TGCAGTGCTAGAGAGTACGAGGGGCTTCAAAGGGCCACTGAAGCTTTCTTT
CSAREYEGLQRATEAFF
>.|few|13|TRBJ2-1|TRBV10-3
TGTGCCATCACAGGGCAGGGATACAATGAGCAGTTCTTC
CAITGQGYNEQFF
>.|.|14|TRBJ1-4|TRBV30
TGTGCCTGGAGCCCCAGGGCCATTAATGAAAAACTGTTTTTT
CAWSPRAINEKLFF
>.|few|14|TRBJ2-7|TRBV5-1
TGCGCCAGCAGCTTGGTGGGCAACTACAATGAGCAGTACTTC
CASSLVGNYNEQYF
>.|.|12|TRBJ2-3|TRBV7-2
TGTGCCTGCAGCTTAGCGCCTTATGCGCAGTATTTT
CACSLAPYAQYF
>.|once|12|TRBJ1-1|TRBV6-6
TGTGCCGGCGTTTGGGTGAACACTGAAGCTTTCTTT
CAGVWVNTEAFF
>.|.|14|TRBJ2-1|TRBV6-7
TGTGCCAGCTTCCCGTACCGGGGGGCGAGGGAGCAGTTCTTC
CASFPYRGAREQFF
>TRBD1|.|15|TRBJ1-1|TRBV5-1
TGCGCCAGCAGCTCTGACGGACAGGGATTCACTGAAGCTTTCTTT
CASSSDGQGFTEAFF
>.|.|13|TRBJ2-3|TRBV14
TGTGCCAGCAGCCAGCGACTAGAAGATACGCAGTATTTT
CASSQRLEDTQYF
>.|.|13|TRBJ2-7|TRBV10-1
TGCGCCAGCAGTGGATCGGGGTTCTACGAGCAGTACTTC
CASSGSGFYEQYF
>.|many|12|TRBJ2-7|TRBV7-9
TGTGCCAGCAGCTTTGAGTACAACGAGCAGTACTTC
CASSFEYNEQYF
>TRBD1|few|19|TRBJ1-1|TRBV5-1
TGCGCCAGCAGCCCCCGTTCTTTGGTTACGACAGGGTTGGACACTGAAGCTTTCTTT
CASSPRSLVTTGLDTEAFF